Below are 25 T cell receptor beta chains sequenced from a single sample in a study of shared clonotypes between healthy human individuals. The assay was immunoSEQ multiplex PCR, and TCRdb's table has in-frame clones only and misses some. The data contain millions of clones, 85% to 95% of them singletons. CD45RO negativity and positive selection for CCR7 defined naive CD8 cells, a population that excluded terminally differentiated effector memory CD45RA+ cells. Sequencing input: naive CD8+ T cells from PBMCs. Receptors were obtained from a man aged 18 to 35 in good health. Some clones in this sample may be carry-over from other donors' samples.

To note about this clone: Likely a read error: the CDR3 ends without its conserved phenylalanine or tryptophan. It is unclear where the CDR3 begins or ends on the DNA, so no DNA is shown, and the CDR3 is as TCRdb lists it. The J gene is TRBJ1-2, the V gene TRBV20-1; the DNA was not used to check the table's D call, TRBD1. The CDR3 is 8 amino acids in total, end residues counted. CDR1 and CDR2 from the germline V gene are DFQATT and SNEGSKA (reference sequence). CDR3 in amino acids: CSVQGIPA.

The chain links TRBV5-1 to TRBJ1-1, with D perhaps TRBD1 (5 bases). The V gene lost 7 bases and the J gene lost 4 bases, with 11 bases spanning the gap. CDR3 length: 12 amino acids. Germline assignment: CDR1 SGHRS and CDR2 YFSETQ. CDR3 coding DNA: TGCGCCAGCGGACAAGAGGGCACTGAAGCTTTCTTT. It yields the protein CASGQEGTEAFF.

The CDR3 sequence is CASKTGINTEAFF. CDR3 coding DNA: TGCGCCAGTAAGACAGGAATTAACACTGAAGCTTTCTTT. V usage is TRBV5-1 and J usage is TRBJ1-1; a weak D match, TRBD1 (6 bases). The germline gives CDR1 SGHRS, CDR2 YFSETQ. Between the trimmed V and J ends, which lost 8 bases and 2 bases, there was a span of 13 bases. The CDR3 has 13 residues.

This chain connects TRBV27 to TRBJ2-7, with TRBD2 identical over 16 bases. The V gene's germline CDR1 is MNHEY and CDR2 SMNVEV (reference sequence). The CDR3 extends over 17 amino acids. V lost 6 bases, J lost 3 bases, and 8 bases stayed unmatched. Here the CDR3 reads CASRPGLAGGPYYEQYF. In nucleotides, the CDR3 is TGTGCCAGCAGACCGGGACTAGCGGGAGGGCCGTACTACGAGCAGTACTTC.

The chain recombines TRBV5-1 with TRBJ1-2, with 7 bases matching TRBD1. The V gene end was trimmed by 0 bases and the J gene end by 5 bases; junction bases not matched to a gene: 7. Per the germline V gene, CDR1 is SGHRS and CDR2 is YFSETQ. This CDR3 region has 15 residues. The chain's CDR3 is CASSLARAGGYGYTF. In DNA, the CDR3 is TGCGCCAGCAGCTTGGCCCGGGCAGGGGGTTATGGCTACACCTTC.

In the case of this clone: The same CDR3 arises from other DNA sequences in this sample as well. The chain has TRBV5-4 and TRBJ2-7, with 8 bases matching TRBD1. The V gene's germline CDR1 is SGHNT and CDR2 YYREEE (reference sequence). With V trimmed by 0 bases and J by 3 bases, 2 bases remained unmatched. The CDR3 sequence is 14 residues long. CDR3 in DNA: TGTGCCAGCAGCTTGGACAGGGGGGTCTACGAGCAGTACTTC. Translating it yields CASSLDRGVYEQYF.

The chain is built from TRBV4-1 and TRBJ2-5; TRBD1 is a possible D gene (7 bases). Trimming shortened V by 2 bases and J by 1 base, and 29 bases separated the two germline ends. CDR1 and CDR2 (germline): MGHRA, YSYEKL. CDR3 size: 21 residues. The CDR3 spells CASSQYPLRGRTRDSQETQYF. The CDR3 bases are TGCGCCAGCAGCCAATACCCTTTGCGGGGAAGAACGCGGGACAGCCAAGAGACCCAGTACTTC.

The gene calls are TRBV15 and TRBJ1-1; no definite D call. The CDR3 extends over 15 amino acids. Between the trimmed V and J ends, which lost 9 bases and 5 bases, there was a span of 22 bases. CDR1 LNHNV and CDR2 YYDKDF come from the germline V gene (reference sequence). The CDR3 loop reads CATSIIHGIKTEAFF. Here the CDR3 DNA reads TGTGCCACATCAATTATCCACGGGATAAAGACTGAAGCTTTCTTT.

The chain recombines TRBV28 with TRBJ1-2; TRBD1 is a possible D gene (6 bases). Trimming shortened V by 5 bases and J by 8 bases, and 24 bases separated the two germline ends. This CDR3 is 16 amino acids long. Per germline, CDR1 MDHEN and CDR2 SYDVKM. CDR3 in amino acids: CASSPLHRVGFTGYTF. The CDR3 DNA sequence: TGTGCCAGCAGTCCGCTACACAGGGTTGGGTTTACGGGCTACACCTTC.

The V call is TRBV27, the J call TRBJ2-7; 9 bases agree with TRBD2. CDR3 size: 12 residues. Trimming cost V 11 bases and J 2 bases; bases outside gene matches: 4. Germline CDR1 reads MNHEY; CDR2 reads SMNVEV (reference sequence). CDR3 nucleotide sequence: TGTGCCGCCGGACTAGCGACCTACGAGCAGTACTTC. This codes for CAAGLATYEQYF.

This chain connects TRBV19 to TRBJ2-2, with D uncertain. V gave up 7 bases and J gave up 4 bases, with 10 bases separating them. The CDR3 has 13 residues. The germline V gene encodes CDR1 LNHDA and CDR2 SQIVND (reference sequence). CDR3 in DNA: TGTGCCAGTAAGGAGAGGAGCACCGGGGAGCTGTTTTTT. It translates to CASKERSTGELFF.

This rearrangement joins TRBV29-1 to TRBJ1-1; D gene unclear. V gave up 5 bases and J gave up 4 bases, with 14 bases separating them. The germline CDR1 and CDR2 sequences are SQVTM and ANQGSEA. The CDR3 totals 13 residues. Here the CDR3 DNA reads TGCAGCGTTCTCGGGATTTGGGGCACTGAAGCTTTCTTT. It specifies CSVLGIWGTEAFF.

CDR3 nucleotides: TGTGCCAGCAGTTATGCTCGCAGAGACCGTAACACTGAAGCTTTCTTT. As protein: CASSYARRDRNTEAFF. The chain is built from TRBV6-5 and TRBJ1-1, with unresolved D. Between the trimmed V and J ends, which lost 3 bases and 2 bases, there was a span of 16 bases. CDR1 and CDR2 (germline): MNHEY, SVGAGI. The CDR3 is 16 amino acids.

The chain uses TRBV27 and TRBJ2-7; tentative D call: TRBD1 (6 bases). Germline CDR1 is MNHEY and CDR2 is SMNVEV (reference sequence). The CDR3 spans 14 residues. Trimming took off 3 bases at V and 6 bases at J, with 15 bases between the two ends. The CDR3: CASSLYRLRGEQYF. In nucleotides, the CDR3 is TGTGCCAGCAGTTTGTACAGGCTCAGGGGCGAGCAGTACTTC.

This clone was recorded only once. This chain links TRBV4-1 with TRBJ2-1; tentative D call: TRBD2 (5 bases). The CDR3 spans 13 residues. The germline V gene has CDR1 MGHRA and CDR2 YSYEKL. V lost 1 base and J 9 bases, leaving 10 bases between the germline ends. The CDR3 is CASSQASLGEQFF. The DNA of the CDR3 is TGCGCCAGCAGCCAAGCTAGCCTGGGTGAGCAGTTCTTC.

This rearrangement joins TRBV7-9 to TRBJ2-2; 12 bases map to TRBD2. The germline V gene has CDR1 SEHNR and CDR2 FQNEAQ (reference sequence). The CDR3 has 16 amino acids. V trimming: 4 bases; J trimming: 6 bases; junction bases outside the gene matches: 6. The CDR3 DNA reads TGTGCCAGCAGCTCTGGACTAGCGGGAAGGGCCGGGGAGCTGTTTTTT. Protein product: CASSSGLAGRAGELFF.

Points on this clone: One junction end disagrees with the germline gene, perhaps due to a read error. The DNA for the CDR3 is TGTGCCAGTAGTACCGGACTAACTCAGCGAATCTTC. It yields the protein CASSTGLTQRIF. The chain carries TRBV19 and TRBJ2-1; the D gene is possibly TRBD2 (6 bases). Germline assignment: CDR1 LNHDA and CDR2 SQIVND (reference sequence). This CDR3 is built from 12 residues.

This clone was detected once. The chain carries TRBV27 and TRBJ1-3; possible D gene TRBD1, 6 bases. The V end lost 4 bases, the J end lost 8 bases, and 12 bases lay between the germline ends. The CDR3 length is 13 residues. CDR1 MNHEY and CDR2 SMNVEV come from the germline V gene (reference sequence). CDR3 region: CASSSTGRDTIYF. The DNA for the CDR3 is TGTGCCAGCAGTTCGACAGGCCGGGACACCATATATTTT.

V usage is TRBV19 and J usage is TRBJ1-5, with 10 bases fitting TRBD1. This CDR3 region has 16 residues. Germline assignment: CDR1 LNHDA and CDR2 SQIVND (reference sequence). With 6 bases clipped from V and 4 bases from J, the junction kept 9 bases outside the gene matches. The chain's CDR3 is CASRDFGQGVNQPQHF. CDR3 in DNA: TGTGCCAGTAGAGATTTCGGACAGGGGGTAAATCAGCCCCAGCATTTT.

About this clone itself: Other DNA sequences in this specimen translate into the identical CDR3. The rearrangement joins TRBV19 to TRBJ2-1; D gene ambiguous. The CDR3 runs to 12 residues. Germline CDR1 is LNHDA and CDR2 is SQIVND (reference sequence). The V end lost 1 base, the J end lost 7 bases, and 5 bases lay between the germline ends. DNA of the CDR3: TGTGCCAGTAGTATAGGTGGGAATGAGCAGTTCTTC. It codes for CASSIGGNEQFF. The variable domain in full, with the rest retrieved from reference TRBV19 and TRBJ2-1, is DGGITQSPKYLFRKEGQNVTLSCEQNLNHDAMYWYRQDPGQGLRLIYYSQIVNDFQKGDIAEGYSVSREKKESFPLTVTSAQKNPTAFYLCASSIGGNEQFFGPGTRLTVL.

The gene calls are TRBV2 and TRBJ2-7; TRBD2 agrees at 13 bases. This CDR3 has 14 residues. After removal of 6 bases from V and 3 bases from J, the junction contained 2 bases not matched to a gene. CDR1 and CDR2 from the germline V gene are SNHLY and FYNNEI. For the CDR3, the DNA is TGTGCCAGCAGCAGGACTAGCGGGAGCTACGAGCAGTACTTC. Amino acid sequence: CASSRTSGSYEQYF. Based on the CDR3 plus reference TRBV2 and TRBJ2-7, the full variable domain is EPEVTQTPSHQVTQMGQEVILRCVPISNHLYFYWYRQILGQKVEFLVSFYNNEISEKSEIFDDQFSVERPDGSNFTLKIRSTKLEDSAMYFCASSRTSGSYEQYFGPGTRLTVT.

V usage is TRBV19 and J usage is TRBJ1-2; D not resolved. V dropped 3 bases and J dropped 4 bases, with 15 bases sitting between them. This CDR3 comprises 15 residues. CDR1 and CDR2 (germline): LNHDA, SQIVND (reference sequence). CDR3 nucleotides: TGTGCCAGTAGTATTGGAAACAGCATTCCCTATGGCTACACCTTC. This gives the protein CASSIGNSIPYGYTF. Together with reference TRBV19 and TRBJ1-2, the CDR3 gives the full variable domain: DGGITQSPKYLFRKEGQNVTLSCEQNLNHDAMYWYRQDPGQGLRLIYYSQIVNDFQKGDIAEGYSVSREKKESFPLTVTSAQKNPTAFYLCASSIGNSIPYGYTFGSGTRLTVV.

For this clone: Other DNA sequences in this sample translate to the same CDR3. The chain uses TRBV11-2 and TRBJ1-1; D not certain. Germline V lookup: CDR1 SGHAT, CDR2 FQNNGV. The CDR3 contains 15 residues. Trimming shortened V by 1 base and J by 2 bases, and 11 bases separated the two germline ends. The CDR3 reads CASSLVAGANTEAFF. CDR3 coding DNA: TGTGCCAGCAGCTTAGTGGCGGGAGCCAACACTGAAGCTTTCTTT.

V is TRBV6-6 and J is TRBJ2-1; a weak D match, TRBD1 (6 bases). The CDR3 is 16 amino acids. The germline V gene encodes CDR1 MNHNY and CDR2 SVGAGI (reference sequence). Trimming left V 0 bases short and J 9 bases short, with 18 bases between. The CDR3 DNA is TGTGCCAGCAGTTACTCGTGGAATGGTAGAGGGGGTGAGCAGTTCTTC. It yields the protein CASSYSWNGRGGEQFF.

CDR3 protein: CASSSSPETSGYEQYF. CDR3 bases: TGTGCCAGCAGTTCCAGTCCCGAGACTAGCGGATACGAGCAGTACTTC. The chain links TRBV28 to TRBJ2-7, with 9 bases lining up with TRBD2. This CDR3 contains 16 residues. The V segment lost 4 bases and the J segment 4 bases; nucleotides outside the gene matches: 11. CDR1 is MDHEN, CDR2 SYDVKM, per germline.